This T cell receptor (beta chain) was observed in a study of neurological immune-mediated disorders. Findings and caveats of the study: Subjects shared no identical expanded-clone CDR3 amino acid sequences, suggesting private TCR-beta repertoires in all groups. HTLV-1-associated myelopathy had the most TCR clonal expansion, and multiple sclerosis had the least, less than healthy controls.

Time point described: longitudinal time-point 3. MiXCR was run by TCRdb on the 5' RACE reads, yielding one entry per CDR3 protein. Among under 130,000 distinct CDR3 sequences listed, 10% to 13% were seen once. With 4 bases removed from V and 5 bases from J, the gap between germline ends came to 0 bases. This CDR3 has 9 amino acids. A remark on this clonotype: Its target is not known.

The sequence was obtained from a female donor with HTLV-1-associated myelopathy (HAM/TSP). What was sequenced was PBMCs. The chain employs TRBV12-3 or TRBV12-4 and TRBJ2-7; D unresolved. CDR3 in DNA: TGTGCCAGCAGTTACGAGCAGTACTTC. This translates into CASSYEQYF.